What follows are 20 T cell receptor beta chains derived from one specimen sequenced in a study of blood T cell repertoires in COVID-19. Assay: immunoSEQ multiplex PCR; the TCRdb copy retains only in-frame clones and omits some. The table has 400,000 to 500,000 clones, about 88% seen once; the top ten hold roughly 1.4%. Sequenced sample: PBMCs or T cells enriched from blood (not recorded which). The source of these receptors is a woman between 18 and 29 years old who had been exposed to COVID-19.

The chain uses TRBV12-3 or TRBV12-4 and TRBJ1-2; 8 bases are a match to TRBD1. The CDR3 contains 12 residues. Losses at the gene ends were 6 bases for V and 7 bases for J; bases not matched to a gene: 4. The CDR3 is CASSLTGAGYTF. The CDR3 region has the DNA TGTGCCAGCAGCCTGACAGGGGCTGGCTACACCTTC.

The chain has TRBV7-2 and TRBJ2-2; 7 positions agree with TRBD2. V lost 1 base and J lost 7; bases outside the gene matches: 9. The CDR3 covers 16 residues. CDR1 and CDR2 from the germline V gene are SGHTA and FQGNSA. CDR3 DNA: TGTGCCAGCAGCTTAGGACCGGGGGGTAACGGCGGGGAGCTGTTTTTT. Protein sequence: CASSLGPGGNGGELFF. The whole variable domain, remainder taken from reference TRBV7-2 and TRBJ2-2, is GAGVSQSPSNKVTEKGKDVELRCDPISGHTALYWYRQSLGQGLEFLIYFQGNSAPDKSGLPSDRFSAERTGGSVSTLTIQRTQQEDSAVYLCASSLGPGGNGGELFFGEGSRLTVL.

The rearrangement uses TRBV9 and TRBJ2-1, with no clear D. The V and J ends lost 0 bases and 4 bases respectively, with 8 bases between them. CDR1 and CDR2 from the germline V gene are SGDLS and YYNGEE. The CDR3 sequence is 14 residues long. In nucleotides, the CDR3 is TGTGCCAGCAGCGTAGCTTTAATGTACAATGAGCAGTTCTTC. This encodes CASSVALMYNEQFF.

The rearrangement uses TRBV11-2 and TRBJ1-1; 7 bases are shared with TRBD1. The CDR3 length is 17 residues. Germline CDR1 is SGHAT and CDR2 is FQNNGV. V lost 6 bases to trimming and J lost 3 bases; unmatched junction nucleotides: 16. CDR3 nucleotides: TGTGCCAGCAGTTACATCGGAAACAGGGGAATTGACACTGAAGCTTTCTTT. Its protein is CASSYIGNRGIDTEAFF.

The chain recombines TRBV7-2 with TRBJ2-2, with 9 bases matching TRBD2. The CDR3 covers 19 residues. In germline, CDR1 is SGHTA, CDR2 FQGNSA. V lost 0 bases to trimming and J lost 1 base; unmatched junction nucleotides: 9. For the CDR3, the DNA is TGTGCCAGCAGCTTAGCCCGTCCTACTAGCGGGCGGAACACCGGGGAGCTGTTTTTT. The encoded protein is CASSLARPTSGRNTGELFF.

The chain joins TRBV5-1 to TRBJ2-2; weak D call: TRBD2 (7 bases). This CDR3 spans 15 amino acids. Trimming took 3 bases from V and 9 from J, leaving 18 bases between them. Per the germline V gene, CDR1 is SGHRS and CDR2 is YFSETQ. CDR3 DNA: TGCGCCAGCAGCTCGGATGCGGGGGCGGCCAGGGAGCTGTTTTTT. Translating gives CASSSDAGAARELFF.

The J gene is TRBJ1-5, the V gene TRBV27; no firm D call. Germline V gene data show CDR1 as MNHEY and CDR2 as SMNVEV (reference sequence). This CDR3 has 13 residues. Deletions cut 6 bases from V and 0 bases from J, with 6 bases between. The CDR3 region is CASSQASNQPQHF. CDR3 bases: TGTGCCAGCAGCCAGGCTAGCAATCAGCCCCAGCATTTT.

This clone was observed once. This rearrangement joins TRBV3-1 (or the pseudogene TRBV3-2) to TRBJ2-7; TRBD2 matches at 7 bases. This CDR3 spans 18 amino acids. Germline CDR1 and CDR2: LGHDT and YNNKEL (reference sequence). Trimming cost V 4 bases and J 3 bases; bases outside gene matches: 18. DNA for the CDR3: TGTGCCAGCAGCCCTAAGGGAATATCCGGGAGGCCTCTCTACGAGCAGTACTTC. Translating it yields CASSPKGISGRPLYEQYF.

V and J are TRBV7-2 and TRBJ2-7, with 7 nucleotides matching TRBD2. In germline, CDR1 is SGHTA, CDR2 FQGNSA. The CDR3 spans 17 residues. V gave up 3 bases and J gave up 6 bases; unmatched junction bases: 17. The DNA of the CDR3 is TGTGCCAGCAGCTTCCCGGGGGGACTTCTATCGAGCTCCGAGCAGTACTTC. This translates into CASSFPGGLLSSSEQYF.

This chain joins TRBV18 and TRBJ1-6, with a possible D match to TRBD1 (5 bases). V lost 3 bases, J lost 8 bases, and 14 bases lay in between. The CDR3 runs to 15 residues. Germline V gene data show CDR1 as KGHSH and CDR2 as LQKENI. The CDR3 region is CASSPMGLLDSPLHF. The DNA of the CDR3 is TGTGCCAGCTCACCCATGGGACTACTCGATTCACCCCTCCACTTT.

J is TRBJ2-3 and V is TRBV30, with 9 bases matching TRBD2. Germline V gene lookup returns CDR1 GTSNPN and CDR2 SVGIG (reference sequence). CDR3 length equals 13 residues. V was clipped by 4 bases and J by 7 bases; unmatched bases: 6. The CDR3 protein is CAWTAGGPNTQYF. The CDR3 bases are TGTGCCTGGACGGCGGGGGGGCCGAATACGCAGTATTTT.

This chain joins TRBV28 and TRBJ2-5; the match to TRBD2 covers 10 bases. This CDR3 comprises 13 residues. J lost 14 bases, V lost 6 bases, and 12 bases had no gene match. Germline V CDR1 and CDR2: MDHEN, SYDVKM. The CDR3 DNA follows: TGTGCCAGCAGACTAGCGGGATTGGGCCCCCTTTACTTC. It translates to CASRLAGLGPLYF.

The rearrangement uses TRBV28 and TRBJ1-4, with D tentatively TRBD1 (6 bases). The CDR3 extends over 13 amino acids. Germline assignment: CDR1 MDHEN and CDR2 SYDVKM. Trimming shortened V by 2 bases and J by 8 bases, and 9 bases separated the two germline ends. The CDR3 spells CASSLQGREKLFF. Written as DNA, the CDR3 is TGTGCCAGCAGTTTACAGGGGCGGGAAAAACTGTTTTTT. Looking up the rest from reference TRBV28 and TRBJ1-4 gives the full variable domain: DVKVTQSSRYLVKRTGEKVFLECVQDMDHENMFWYRQDPGLGLRLIYFSYDVKMKEKGDIPEGYSVSREKKERFSLILESASTNQTSMYLCASSLQGREKLFFGSGTQLSVL.

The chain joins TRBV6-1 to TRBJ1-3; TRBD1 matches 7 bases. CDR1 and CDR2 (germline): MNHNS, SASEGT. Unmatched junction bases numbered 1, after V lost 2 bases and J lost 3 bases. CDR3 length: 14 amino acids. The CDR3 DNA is TGTGCCAGCAGTGAACACAGGGGTGGAAACACCATATATTTT. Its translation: CASSEHRGGNTIYF.

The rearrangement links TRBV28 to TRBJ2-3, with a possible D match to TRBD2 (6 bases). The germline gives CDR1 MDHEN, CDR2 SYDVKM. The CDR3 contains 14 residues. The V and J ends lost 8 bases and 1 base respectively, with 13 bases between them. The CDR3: CASSEGAGTDTQYF. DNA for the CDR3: TGTGCCAGCTCGGAGGGCGCAGGCACAGATACGCAGTATTTT.

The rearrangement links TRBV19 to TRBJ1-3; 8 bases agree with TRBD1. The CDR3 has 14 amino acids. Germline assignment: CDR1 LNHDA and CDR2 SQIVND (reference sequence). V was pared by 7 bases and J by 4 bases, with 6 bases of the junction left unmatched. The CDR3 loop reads CASTPTGAGNTIYF. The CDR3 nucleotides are TGTGCCAGTACCCCGACAGGGGCCGGAAACACCATATATTTT.

Here the CDR3 DNA reads TGTGCCAGCAGTTTTTCGTCGAGTCAGCCCCAGCATTTT. Translated, it gives CASSFSSSQPQHF. The V call is TRBV28, the J call TRBJ1-5; D is unresolved. Germline CDR1 reads MDHEN; CDR2 reads SYDVKM. The CDR3 runs 13 residues. Between the trimmed V and J ends, which lost 3 bases and 6 bases, there was a span of 9 bases.

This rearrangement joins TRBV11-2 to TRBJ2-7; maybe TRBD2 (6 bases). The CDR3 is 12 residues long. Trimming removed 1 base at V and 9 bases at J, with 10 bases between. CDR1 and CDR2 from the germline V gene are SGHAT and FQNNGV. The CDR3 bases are TGTGCCAGCAGCTTAGGGGGGGATCGGCAGTACTTC. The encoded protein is CASSLGGDRQYF.

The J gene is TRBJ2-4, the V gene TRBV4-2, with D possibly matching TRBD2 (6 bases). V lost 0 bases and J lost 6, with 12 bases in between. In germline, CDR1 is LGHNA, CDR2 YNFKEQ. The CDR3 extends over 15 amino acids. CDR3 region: CASSQDRLGGNIQYF. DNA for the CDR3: TGTGCCAGCAGCCAAGATCGGCTGGGGGGAAACATTCAGTACTTC.

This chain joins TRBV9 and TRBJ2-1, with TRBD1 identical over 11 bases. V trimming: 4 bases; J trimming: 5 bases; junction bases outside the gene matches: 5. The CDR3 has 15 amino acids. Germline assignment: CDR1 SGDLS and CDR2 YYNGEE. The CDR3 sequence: CASSTGQGANNEQFF. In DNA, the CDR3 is TGTGCCAGCAGCACCGGACAGGGGGCGAACAATGAGCAGTTCTTC.